Shown below are 26 T cell receptor beta chains from a single sample sequenced in a study of blood T cell repertoires in COVID-19. Clones were read by immunoSEQ multiplex PCR, and TCRdb kept only the in-frame ones, dropping some. Here the sample spans over 85,000 clones, over 65% being singletons. The sample comprised peripheral blood. The receptors originated from a woman of 80 years or more with acute or convalescent COVID-19.

This clone showed up just once. The chain recombines TRBV3-1 (or the pseudogene TRBV3-2) with TRBJ2-1; 8 nucleotides line up with TRBD2. Germline V gene lookup returns CDR1 LGHDT and CDR2 YNNKEL (reference sequence). CDR3 size: 16 residues. Trimming removed 3 bases from V and 10 bases from J; junction bases left unmatched: 14. CDR3 sequence reads: CASSHGSGGAKMEQFF. The CDR3, as DNA: TGTGCCAGCAGCCACGGGAGCGGGGGAGCAAAAATGGAGCAGTTCTTC.

The chain uses TRBV19 and TRBJ2-3; D remains ambiguous. The germline V gene has CDR1 LNHDA and CDR2 SQIVND (reference sequence). The CDR3 runs to 12 residues. Trimming took off 5 bases at V and 7 bases at J, with 10 bases between the two ends. CDR3 sequence (DNA): TGTGCCAGTAGTCTTCAGCGTAATACGCAGTATTTT. Protein product: CASSLQRNTQYF.

This clone was detected only a few times. This chain joins TRBV28 and TRBJ1-3; 8 nucleotides match TRBD1. The CDR3 totals 17 residues. V was pared by 2 bases and J by 0 bases, with 6 bases of the junction left unmatched. CDR1 and CDR2 from the germline V gene are MDHEN and SYDVKM. In DNA, the CDR3 is TGTGCCAGCAGTTTACAACTACAGGGGGTCTCTGGAAACACCATATATTTT. Translated: CASSLQLQGVSGNTIYF.

This clone has just a few counts. The rearrangement uses TRBV6-5 and TRBJ1-2; 7 nucleotides agree with TRBD1. J gave up 4 bases and V 10 bases, and 6 bases lay outside the gene matches. Germline V CDR1 and CDR2: MNHEY, SVGAGI. The CDR3 covers 12 residues. CDR3 nucleotide sequence: TGTGCCACGACAGGGCGGATCTATGGCTACACCTTC. Protein: CATTGRIYGYTF.

V usage is TRBV5-8 and J usage is TRBJ1-5; D is possibly TRBD1 (5 bases). Germline CDR1 is SGHTS and CDR2 is YDEGEE. The CDR3 has 13 amino acids. V shed 0 bases and J shed 8 bases, with 9 bases lying between them. The CDR3 spells CASSLVAGEPQHF. The CDR3 nucleotides read TGTGCCAGCAGCTTGGTTGCGGGGGAGCCCCAGCATTTT.

The gene calls are TRBV19 and TRBJ2-1; the match to TRBD2 covers 9 bases. The junction had 11 bases not matched to a gene; V was cut back by 7 bases and J by 4 bases. This CDR3 contains 16 residues. Germline V gives CDR1 LNHDA, CDR2 SQIVND (reference sequence). CDR3 DNA sequence: TGTGCCAGTACCTATAGCGGGGGTTTCCGTTACAATGAGCAGTTCTTC. Its protein product is CASTYSGGFRYNEQFF.

The rearrangement uses TRBV6-5 and TRBJ2-3, with 12 bases matching TRBD1. CDR3 size: 15 residues. V shed 6 bases, J shed 4 bases, and the junction held 5 bases outside the gene matches. The germline gives CDR1 MNHEY, CDR2 SVGAGI. The CDR3 nucleotides read TGTGCCAGCAGGGGACAGGGGGCTTTTGCAGATACGCAGTATTTT. Residues: CASRGQGAFADTQYF.

The chain is built from TRBV11-3 and TRBJ2-7, with TRBD2 matching over 13 bases. Germline trimming cut 6 bases from V and 2 bases from J; bases unmatched to any gene: 4. The V gene's germline CDR1 is SGHNT and CDR2 YENEEA. The CDR3 sequence is 15 residues long. The CDR3 reads CASSRTSGSPYEQYF. The CDR3 bases are TGTGCCAGCAGTCGGACTAGCGGGAGCCCCTACGAGCAGTACTTC.

This clone was seen a handful of times. This sequence joins TRBV3-1 (or the pseudogene TRBV3-2) and TRBJ2-1; 10 nucleotides line up with TRBD2. CDR1 and CDR2 from the germline V gene are LGHDT and YNNKEL (reference sequence). With V trimmed by 2 bases and J by 8 bases, 9 bases remained unmatched. The CDR3 covers 16 residues. For the CDR3, the DNA is TGTGCCAGCAGCCAATGGGGGAGCGGGGGGGTCCATGAGCAGTTCTTC. It encodes CASSQWGSGGVHEQFF.

The chain is built from TRBV11-2 and TRBJ2-1; no definite D call. Trimming cost V 5 bases and J 10 bases, with 12 bases left between them. The CDR3 spans 12 residues. Germline V lookup: CDR1 SGHAT, CDR2 FQNNGV. The CDR3 spells CASSHIASEQFF. The CDR3 nucleotides read TGTGCCAGCAGCCACATAGCCAGCGAGCAGTTCTTC.

This rearrangement joins TRBV5-4 to TRBJ2-5; 13 positions agree with TRBD2. Germline V gene sequence: CDR1 SGHNT, CDR2 YYREEE (reference sequence). Unmatched junction bases numbered 0, after V lost 0 bases and J lost 1 base. This CDR3 comprises 16 residues. CDR3 DNA: TGTGCCAGCAGCTTGGGGACTAGCGGGGGCCAAGAGACCCAGTACTTC. Its translation is CASSLGTSGGQETQYF.

This chain connects TRBV7-8 to TRBJ2-3, with a weak D call TRBD1 (6 bases). The CDR3 covers 14 residues. Germline CDR1 is SGHVS and CDR2 is FQNEAQ. V was pared by 5 bases and J by 5 bases, with 14 bases between. CDR3 sequence: CASSVGQTLDTQYF. Written as DNA, the CDR3 is TGTGCCAGCAGCGTAGGACAGACCCTAGATACGCAGTATTTT.

The chain links TRBV9 to TRBJ2-2; 9 bases line up with TRBD1. The germline V gene has CDR1 SGDLS and CDR2 YYNGEE. This CDR3 is built from 14 residues. V shed 7 bases, J shed 3 bases, and the junction held 4 bases outside the gene matches. The CDR3 loop is CASRDRDHTGELFF. The CDR3 DNA reads as TGTGCCAGCCGGGACAGGGACCACACCGGGGAGCTGTTTTTT. The whole variable domain, remainder taken from reference TRBV9 and TRBJ2-2, is DSGVTQTPKHLITATGQRVTLRCSPRSGDLSVYWYQQSLDQGLQFLIQYYNGEERAKGNILERFSAQQFPDLHSELNLSSLELGDSALYFCASRDRDHTGELFFGEGSRLTVL.

Comments on this clone: The germline gene is not matched at one end of the junction; a read error may be the cause. The chain carries TRBV7-9 and TRBJ2-1; 13 bases are shared with TRBD2. The V gene's germline CDR1 is SEHNR and CDR2 FQNEAQ (reference sequence). The CDR3 is 17 residues long. The CDR3 DNA reads as TGTGCCAGCAGCTCCACGTCCCCCATAGGACTAGCGGGGGCAGTAGTCTTC. This encodes CASSSTSPIGLAGAVVF.

The rearrangement links TRBV30 to TRBJ2-7, with a possible D match to TRBD2 (6 bases). Germline values: CDR1 GTSNPN, CDR2 SVGIG (reference sequence). The CDR3 is made up of 12 amino acids. The germline V and J ends were trimmed by 3 bases and 6 bases, with 12 bases remaining between them. The CDR3 is CAWRRLGFEQYF. The CDR3 region has the DNA TGTGCCTGGAGACGACTAGGGTTCGAGCAGTACTTC.

This clone was detected only once. V gene TRBV7-8 combines with J gene TRBJ1-5; 8 nucleotides agree with TRBD1. Trimming cost V 5 bases and J 6 bases; bases outside gene matches: 9. The CDR3 has 15 residues. Germline V gene sequence: CDR1 SGHVS, CDR2 FQNEAQ. The DNA of the CDR3 is TGTGCCAGCAGCCCGGACAGGGTGGAACGTCAGCCCCAGCATTTT. Translation: CASSPDRVERQPQHF.

This clone was counted once. The chain links TRBV15 to TRBJ2-1, with 8 bases matching TRBD2. Germline CDR1 and CDR2: LNHNV and YYDKDF (reference sequence). The V segment lost 0 bases and the J segment 15 bases; nucleotides outside the gene matches: 13. The CDR3 contains 15 residues. The DNA of the CDR3 is TGTGCCACCAGCAGAGATTCGGGAGGGAGCGTATATCGGTTCTTC. Its protein product is CATSRDSGGSVYRFF.

As DNA, the CDR3 is TGTGCCAGCACCGCCCCCGGGAGGGGCGAGAACTATGGCTACACCTTC. Translation: CASTAPGRGENYGYTF. The V gene is TRBV28, the J gene TRBJ1-2; the D gene is possibly TRBD1 (5 bases). Trimming stripped 7 bases from V and 2 bases from J, with 20 bases between. This CDR3 has 16 residues. Looked up from germline, CDR1 is MDHEN and CDR2 is SYDVKM.

The V and J genes are TRBV7-8 and TRBJ2-1, with D possibly matching TRBD1 (5 bases). V lost 5 bases to trimming and J lost 9 bases, with 20 bases between them. The CDR3 consists of 15 residues. Per the germline V gene, CDR1 is SGHVS and CDR2 is FQNEAQ. The DNA of the CDR3 is TGTGCCAGCAGCCCCAGGGCATCAGCTCTGATTGAGCAGTTCTTC. Translating gives CASSPRASALIEQFF.

The chain employs TRBV6-2 or TRBV6-3 and TRBJ2-7, with 9 positions matching TRBD1. There are 16 residues in the CDR3. V dropped 2 bases and J dropped 9; count of bases not matched to a gene: 14. CDR1 MNHEY and CDR2 SVGEGT come from the germline V gene. The CDR3 bases are TGTGCCAGCAGTTACGGGACAGGGCCCATCAGCGCGGCGCAGTACTTC. Protein sequence: CASSYGTGPISAAQYF.

This chain uses TRBV6-2 or TRBV6-3 with TRBJ2-1, with D possibly matching TRBD1 (5 bases). The CDR3 loop spans 15 amino acids. The V end lost 2 bases, the J end lost 1 base, and 9 bases lay between the germline ends. The V gene's germline CDR1 is MNHEY and CDR2 SVGEGT. CDR3 sequence: CASSYQGSSYNEQFF. As DNA, the CDR3 is TGTGCCAGCAGTTACCAGGGATCTTCCTACAATGAGCAGTTCTTC.

Only one count was recorded for this clone. J is TRBJ1-2 and V is TRBV12-3 or TRBV12-4; the match to TRBD1 covers 8 bases. The CDR3 length is 13 residues. J lost 8 bases, V lost 3 bases, and 5 bases had no gene match. DNA for the CDR3: TGTGCCAGCAGTTTGGCAGGGGGCAACGGCTACACCTTC. Protein sequence: CASSLAGGNGYTF.

On this clone itself: This sample includes further DNA sequences coding for the same CDR3. The chain employs TRBV7-9 and TRBJ2-5, with D tentatively TRBD2 (5 bases). The CDR3 sequence is 13 residues long. The V end was cut by 3 bases, the J end by 2 bases, with 7 bases between. CDR1 is SEHNR and CDR2 is FQNEAQ in the germline V gene (reference sequence). The CDR3: CASSFTGQETQYF. The DNA for the CDR3 is TGTGCCAGCAGCTTCACGGGGCAAGAGACCCAGTACTTC.

The rearrangement uses TRBV6-5 and TRBJ1-1; D might be TRBD1 (6 bases). The CDR3 consists of 14 residues. Germline values: CDR1 MNHEY, CDR2 SVGAGI. Trimming removed 4 bases from V and 0 bases from J, with 9 bases in between. The CDR3 spells CASSWDTMNTEAFF. In DNA, the CDR3 is TGTGCCAGCAGTTGGGACACAATGAACACTGAAGCTTTCTTT.

The rearrangement uses TRBV11-2 and TRBJ2-1, with 10 bases matching TRBD2. J was trimmed by 5 bases and V by 4 bases; bases with no gene match: 8. This CDR3 is 16 amino acids long. The germline gives CDR1 SGHAT, CDR2 FQNNGV. The CDR3 loop reads CASSSPFGLADNEQFF. CDR3 nucleotide sequence: TGTGCCAGCAGCTCGCCTTTTGGACTAGCGGACAATGAGCAGTTCTTC.

Concerning this clone: Other DNA sequences within the sample encode an identical CDR3. The chain carries TRBV30 and TRBJ1-5; maybe TRBD1 (6 bases). Germline CDR1 reads GTSNPN; CDR2 reads SVGIG (reference sequence). The CDR3 is 14 residues long. V shed 0 bases and J shed 2 bases, with 8 bases lying between them. This chain's CDR3 is CAWSVGGGNQPQHF. CDR3 DNA: TGTGCCTGGAGTGTAGGGGGAGGCAATCAGCCCCAGCATTTT.